Listed here are 4 T cell receptor beta chains from one sample, sequenced in a study of cytomegalovirus exposure and HLA in healthy donors. PCR amplification relied on 60 Vbeta primers (plus 13 Jbeta primers). Clones were read by immunoSEQ multiplex PCR, and TCRdb kept only the in-frame ones, dropping some. The sample contains 150,000 or so clones, approximately 80% of which appear only once. Sequencing input: PBMCs. These TCRs come from a man younger than 45 in good health and CMV-seropositive.

The CDR3: CASRAGKNTEAFF. CDR3 DNA sequence: TGTGCCTCCCGGGCAGGGAAGAACACTGAAGCTTTCTTT. This rearrangement joins TRBV7-9 to TRBJ1-1; TRBD1 is a possible D gene (5 bases). Trimming stripped 11 bases from V and 1 base from J, with 14 bases between. Looked up from germline, CDR1 is SEHNR and CDR2 is FQNEAQ (reference sequence). CDR3 size: 13 residues.

The chain joins TRBV28 to TRBJ2-1; 8 bases fit TRBD2. V was clipped by 3 bases and J by 6 bases; unmatched bases: 7. The length of the CDR3 is 15 residues. CDR1 and CDR2 from the germline V gene are MDHEN and SYDVKM. The CDR3 is CASSFTELAGNEQFF. CDR3 sequence (DNA): TGTGCCAGCAGTTTCACGGAGCTAGCGGGCAATGAGCAGTTCTTC.

This clone was seen a handful of times. The gene calls are TRBV9 and TRBJ2-1; D might be TRBD2 (5 bases). The germline V and J ends were trimmed by 4 bases and 6 bases, with 20 bases remaining between them. This CDR3 comprises 16 residues. The V gene's germline CDR1 is SGDLS and CDR2 YYNGEE. The CDR3 DNA follows: TGTGCCAGCAGCCGCACCCGTGCAGCCGGGGTCAATGAGCAGTTCTTC. Translated: CASSRTRAAGVNEQFF.

This clone has just one count. The chain uses TRBV18 and TRBJ1-1; perhaps TRBD1 as D (6 bases). The CDR3 totals 15 residues. Germline V gene lookup returns CDR1 KGHSH and CDR2 LQKENI. Trimming left V 0 bases short and J 5 bases short, with 13 bases between. CDR3 sequence: CASSPPSGERTEAFF. The CDR3 DNA sequence: TGTGCCAGCTCACCACCTTCAGGGGAGAGGACTGAAGCTTTCTTT.